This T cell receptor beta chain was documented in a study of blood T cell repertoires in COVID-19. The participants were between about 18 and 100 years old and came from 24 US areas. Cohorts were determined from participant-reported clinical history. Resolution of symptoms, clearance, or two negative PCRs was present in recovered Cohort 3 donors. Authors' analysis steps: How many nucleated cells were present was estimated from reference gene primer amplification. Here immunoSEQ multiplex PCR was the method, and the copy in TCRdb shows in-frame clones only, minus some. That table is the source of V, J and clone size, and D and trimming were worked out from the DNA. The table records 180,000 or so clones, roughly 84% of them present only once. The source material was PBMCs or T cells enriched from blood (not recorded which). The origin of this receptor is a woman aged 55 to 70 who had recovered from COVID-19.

The CDR3 reads CAISGGGNQPQHF. For the CDR3, the DNA is TGTGCCATCAGCGGCGGGGGGAATCAGCCCCAGCATTTT. The chain has TRBV10-3 and TRBJ1-5; D might be TRBD1 (5 bases). Germline V gives CDR1 ENHRY, CDR2 SYGVKD. Trimming took 6 bases from V and 4 from J, leaving 10 bases between them. The CDR3 has 13 amino acids.